This T cell receptor (beta chain) derives from a study of T cell repertoires in cytomegalovirus infection. Study-wide results and caveats: Cumulative public TCR beta family frequency identified CMV carriers with the relevant HLA.

One entry per CDR3 protein results from TCRdb running MiXCR on the reads. The table records around 350,000 distinct CDR3 sequences, 15% to 20% of them present only once. V gave up 1 base and J gave up 5 bases; unmatched junction bases: 8. Germline CDR1 is SGHTA and CDR2 is FQGNSA. This CDR3 contains 16 residues. In this sample, this clonotype turned up many times. The antigen remains unidentified. The J gene is TRBJ2-7, the V gene TRBV7-2; 10 bases match TRBD1. The source of this sequence is a human donor in good health (CMV status not recorded). Some clones in this sample may be carry-over from other donors' samples. Sequenced input: PBMCs. CDR3 sequence (DNA): TGTGCCAGCAGCTTAGAGGTATGGGACAGGGGAAACGAGCAGTACTTC. Protein sequence: CASSLEVWDRGNEQYF.